This T cell receptor beta chain came from a study of molecular identifiers for immune sequencing clone quantification. This clonotype came up a few times. The germline gene is not matched at one end of the junction; a read error may be the cause. Listed TCR primers and previously described methods were used for bulk TCR libraries. MiXCR was run by TCRdb on the PCR reads, yielding one entry per CDR3 protein. Among some 70,000 distinct CDR3 sequences, about a sixth were seen once, and the ten largest hold approximately 1.5%. CDR1 is MNHEY, CDR2 SMNVEV, per germline (reference sequence). CDR3 size: 16 residues.

The chain employs TRBV27 and TRBJ1-6; no clear D gene. This TCR was recovered from a human donor in good health. Some libraries in this study had Jurkat cell RNA spiked in. The sequenced material came from naive CD8+ T cells from blood, with Jurkat cell RNA spiked in. This sample's subset: FACS-sorted CD8+CD4-CCR7+CD45RA+ naive T cells. CDR3 loop: CASSPSRGEYNSPPHF. The CDR3 bases are TGTGCCAGCAGTCCATCTCGCGGGGAATATAATTCACCCCCCCACTTT.